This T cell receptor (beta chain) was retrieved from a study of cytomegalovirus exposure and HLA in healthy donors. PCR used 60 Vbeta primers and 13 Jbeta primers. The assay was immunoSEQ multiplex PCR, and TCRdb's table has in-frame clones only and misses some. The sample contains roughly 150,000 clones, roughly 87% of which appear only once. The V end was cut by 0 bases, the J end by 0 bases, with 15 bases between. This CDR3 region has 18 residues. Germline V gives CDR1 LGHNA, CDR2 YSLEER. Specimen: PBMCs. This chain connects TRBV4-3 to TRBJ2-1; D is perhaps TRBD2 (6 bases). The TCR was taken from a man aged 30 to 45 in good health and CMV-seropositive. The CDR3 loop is CASSQDYGWGVSYNEQFF. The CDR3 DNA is TGCGCCAGCAGCCAAGATTACGGCTGGGGGGTCTCCTACAATGAGCAGTTCTTC.